Below, one TCR beta chain is given with its context. This specimen belongs to a study of blood T cell repertoires in COVID-19. Study as a whole: The study drew acute and convalescent COVID-19 samples from the United States, Italy and Spain. From T cells, B-cell-depleted T cells, or PBMCs came the material, which was cDNA or gDNA.

Authors' methods: Reference gene primer amplification in the assay estimated nucleated cell counts. Profiled with immunoSEQ multiplex PCR; TCRdb holds only in-frame clones, not every one. V and J calls plus clone size are reproduced from that table; the DNA served to infer D and trimming. Of about 40,000 clones detected, over 75% appear once; the ten largest clones hold approximately 12%. The CDR3 runs 16 residues. The sample comprised peripheral blood. The receptor was isolated from a man in his 60s with active COVID-19. The genes are TRBV21-1 and TRBJ1-1; the table calls TRBD1, which could not be checked here. TRBV21-1 is shown as a pseudogene. As DNA, the CDR3 is TGTGCCAGCAGCAAAGGGGGGCTGCGGGCCTGGACTGAAGCTTTCTTT. Translation: CASSKGGLRAWTEAFF.